The 25 T cell receptor beta chains reported below all come from one sample, sequenced in a study of shared clonotypes between healthy human individuals. Data came from immunoSEQ multiplex PCR; TCRdb stores just in-frame clones and leaves some out. The sample holds under 2,000,000 clones; over 85% are singletons and the top ten take roughly 1.2%. Selected positively for CCR7 and CD45RO-negative, naive CD8 cells excluded terminally differentiated effector memory CD45RA+ cells. Sequenced sample: naive CD8+ T cells sorted from blood. Source of these receptors: a man younger than 35 in good health.

The chain recombines TRBV9 with TRBJ1-1; no reliable D call. Germline CDR1 SGDLS, CDR2 YYNGEE. Trimming removed 3 bases from V and 6 bases from J, with 12 bases in between. The CDR3 spans 13 residues. The CDR3 region is CASSAQSGAEAFF. The CDR3 DNA sequence: TGTGCCAGCAGCGCCCAATCTGGCGCTGAAGCTTTCTTT.

V gene TRBV10-1 combines with J gene TRBJ2-3; D unresolved. The CDR3 is made up of 14 amino acids. The germline V gene has CDR1 WNHNN and CDR2 SYGVQD (reference sequence). The V and J ends lost 2 bases and 2 bases respectively, with 8 bases between them. The CDR3 reads CASSEGYLTDTQYF. Here the CDR3 DNA reads TGCGCCAGCAGTGAGGGCTACCTCACAGATACGCAGTATTTT.

The chain has TRBV13 and TRBJ2-7; TRBD2 matches 10 bases. Germline V gene sequence: CDR1 PRHDT, CDR2 FYEKMQ (reference sequence). The CDR3 length is 16 residues. V was clipped by 4 bases and J by 0 bases; unmatched bases: 6. The CDR3 sequence is CASSWISGGSSYEQYF. As DNA, the CDR3 is TGTGCCAGCAGCTGGATTAGCGGGGGGAGCTCCTACGAGCAGTACTTC.

Comment on this clone: The same CDR3 arises from other DNA sequences in this sample as well. The chain recombines TRBV6-1 with TRBJ2-2; D not resolved. CDR1 and CDR2 (germline): MNHNS, SASEGT. V dropped 0 bases and J dropped 4 bases, with 6 bases sitting between them. The CDR3 is made up of 14 amino acids. The CDR3 DNA follows: TGTGCCAGCAGTGAAGCCGGCGGCACCGGGGAGCTGTTTTTT. Amino acids: CASSEAGGTGELFF.

The chain couples TRBV28 to TRBJ1-2; D gene uncertain. This CDR3 is 15 amino acids long. V was cut by 5 bases and J by 6 bases, with 19 bases left in between. The germline V gene encodes CDR1 MDHEN and CDR2 SYDVKM. The CDR3 sequence is CASSTRAPGWDGYTF. The CDR3 nucleotides read TGTGCCAGCAGTACACGGGCCCCTGGATGGGATGGCTACACCTTC.

The chain combines TRBV4-3 with TRBJ2-5, with a possible D match to TRBD1 (8 bases). The CDR3 is 16 amino acids. CDR1 and CDR2 (germline): LGHNA, YSLEER. The germline V and J ends were trimmed by 0 bases and 4 bases, with 15 bases remaining between them. CDR3 in DNA: TGCGCCAGCAGCCAAGATGGATACAGGGGGGGAGAGACCCAGTACTTC. This gives the protein CASSQDGYRGGETQYF.

This chain links TRBV2 with TRBJ2-1; D possibly corresponds to TRBD2 (7 bases). The V end lost 10 bases, the J end lost 5 bases, and 18 bases lay between the germline ends. CDR3 length: 14 amino acids. CDR1 and CDR2 from the germline V gene are SNHLY and FYNNEI. CDR3 in amino acids: CAISGGSLDNEQFF. The CDR3 DNA follows: TGTGCCATCTCGGGGGGCTCTTTGGACAATGAGCAGTTCTTC.

The CDR3 DNA reads TGTGCCTGGAGTGTACAGGACAGGGGATATGGCTACACCTTC. It specifies CAWSVQDRGYGYTF. The chain joins TRBV30 to TRBJ1-2, with TRBD1 matching over 9 bases. This CDR3 comprises 14 residues. The germline V gene encodes CDR1 GTSNPN and CDR2 SVGIG (reference sequence). The V segment lost 0 bases and the J segment 5 bases; nucleotides outside the gene matches: 4.

The CDR3 is CASRPLWGQGAHEQYF. CDR3 in DNA: TGCGCCAGCAGACCCCTTTGGGGACAGGGGGCCCACGAGCAGTACTTC. This chain links TRBV4-1 with TRBJ2-7; 12 bases agree with TRBD1. The CDR3 runs to 16 residues. Losses at the gene ends were 6 bases for V and 5 bases for J; bases not matched to a gene: 11. The V gene's germline CDR1 is MGHRA and CDR2 YSYEKL.

The chain is built from TRBV29-1 and TRBJ2-5; possibly TRBD2 for D (7 bases). V was shortened by 7 bases and J by 5 bases, with 17 bases between the two germline ends. The CDR3 is 13 residues long. Germline V gene sequence: CDR1 SQVTM, CDR2 ANQGSEA. CDR3 sequence (DNA): TGCAGCGCCGAGGGGGGGACCGACGAGACCCAGTACTTC. It codes for CSAEGGTDETQYF.

This sequence joins TRBV29-1 and TRBJ1-1; D gene uncertain. In germline, CDR1 is SQVTM, CDR2 ANQGSEA. CDR3 length: 10 residues. V gave up 7 bases and J gave up 4 bases, with 7 bases separating them. The CDR3 sequence: CSGWSTEAFF. The CDR3 DNA reads as TGCAGCGGCTGGTCCACTGAAGCTTTCTTT.

Notes on this clone: This CDR3 is also generated by other DNA sequences in the sample. V usage is TRBV7-9 and J usage is TRBJ2-7, with unresolved D. Germline V gene sequence: CDR1 SEHNR, CDR2 FQNEAQ (reference sequence). V was clipped by 1 base and J by 0 bases, with 7 bases between them. The CDR3 runs 14 residues. The CDR3 bases are TGTGCCAGCAGCTTAGAGACGAGCTCCTACGAGCAGTACTTC. As protein: CASSLETSSYEQYF.

This clone has just one count. The CDR3 bases are TGTGCCAGCAGTAACCGGGACAGAGGCACTGAAGCTTTCTTT. Translated, it gives CASSNRDRGTEAFF. The gene calls are TRBV13 and TRBJ1-1; 7 bases align to TRBD1. Trimming cost V 6 bases and J 4 bases; bases outside gene matches: 8. CDR1 is PRHDT, CDR2 FYEKMQ, per germline (reference sequence). This CDR3 has 14 residues.

V and J are TRBV27 and TRBJ2-1; 8 bases match TRBD1. Germline V gene data show CDR1 as MNHEY and CDR2 as SMNVEV (reference sequence). J lost 7 bases, V lost 0 bases, and 8 bases had no gene match. The CDR3 has 16 amino acids. The CDR3 region is CASSLSTGDNWNEQFF. CDR3 DNA sequence: TGTGCCAGCAGTTTATCGACAGGGGATAACTGGAATGAGCAGTTCTTC.

Remarks on this clone: Other nucleotide sequences in the sample specify the same CDR3. The V gene is TRBV27, the J gene TRBJ2-7; 16 nucleotides line up with TRBD2. With V trimmed by 3 bases and J by 4 bases, 0 bases remained unmatched. The CDR3 sequence is 15 residues long. CDR1 MNHEY and CDR2 SMNVEV come from the germline V gene (reference sequence). CDR3 DNA sequence: TGTGCCAGCAGTTTGGGACTAGCGGGAGGGTACGAGCAGTACTTC. Its translation: CASSLGLAGGYEQYF.

The chain carries TRBV9 and TRBJ1-6, with D hard to call. Germline V gives CDR1 SGDLS, CDR2 YYNGEE. This CDR3 has 15 amino acids. With 0 bases removed from V and 9 bases from J, the gap between germline ends came to 13 bases. CDR3 nucleotide sequence: TGTGCCAGCAGCGTAGAGGACTCCCCAATTTCACCCCTCCACTTT. Its translation: CASSVEDSPISPLHF.

The chain joins TRBV27 to TRBJ1-2; a weak D match, TRBD1 (5 bases). The V end lost 7 bases, the J end lost 2 bases, and 20 bases lay between the germline ends. The CDR3 has 16 amino acids. Germline CDR1 and CDR2: MNHEY and SMNVEV (reference sequence). CDR3 bases: TGTGCCAGCACCCCTTCCTGGGGGGGAGAGAACTATGGCTACACCTTC. Encoded protein: CASTPSWGGENYGYTF.

This chain uses TRBV19 with TRBJ2-3; TRBD1 matches at 10 bases. Germline CDR1 and CDR2: LNHDA and SQIVND (reference sequence). The CDR3 length is 15 residues. V lost 3 bases to trimming and J lost 4 bases; unmatched junction nucleotides: 4. In DNA, the CDR3 is TGTGCCAGTAGTATTTGGGGACAGGGGTCAGATACGCAGTATTTT. This sequence encodes CASSIWGQGSDTQYF.

The genes are TRBV19 and TRBJ2-7; 10 bases align to TRBD2. The length of the CDR3 is 15 residues. The V and J ends lost 4 bases and 2 bases, in that order; junction bases with no gene match: 5. Germline V gene lookup returns CDR1 LNHDA and CDR2 SQIVND (reference sequence). As DNA, the CDR3 is TGTGCCAGTAGTACCGGGACTAGCGTTACCTACGAGCAGTACTTC. It specifies CASSTGTSVTYEQYF.

The CDR3 nucleotides are TGTGCCAGCAGCCCGGGACACCCCTACGAGCAGTACTTC. Translation: CASSPGHPYEQYF. The chain couples TRBV5-6 to TRBJ2-7; possibly TRBD1 for D (6 bases). The CDR3 covers 13 residues. Germline V gene data show CDR1 as SGHDT and CDR2 as YYEEEE. Trimming removed 4 bases from V and 2 bases from J, with 10 bases in between.

As for this clone: The sample holds other DNA sequences that translate to the same CDR3. This chain connects TRBV30 to TRBJ1-1, with D unclear. The CDR3 has 13 residues. With 0 bases removed from V and 0 bases from J, the gap between germline ends came to 5 bases. Germline CDR1 GTSNPN, CDR2 SVGIG (reference sequence). The CDR3 region is CAWSVSLNTEAFF. CDR3 coding DNA: TGTGCCTGGAGTGTATCCTTGAACACTGAAGCTTTCTTT.

The V gene is TRBV27, the J gene TRBJ2-7; 7 nucleotides line up with TRBD1. Germline V gene sequence: CDR1 MNHEY, CDR2 SMNVEV (reference sequence). V lost 6 bases, J lost 5 bases, and 10 bases stayed unmatched. The CDR3 extends over 14 amino acids. CDR3 residues: CASSHTGTAHEQYF. CDR3 bases: TGTGCCAGCAGCCACACCGGGACAGCACACGAGCAGTACTTC.

The chain has TRBV7-9 and TRBJ1-1; D call uncertain. Germline V gene data show CDR1 as SEHNR and CDR2 as FQNEAQ (reference sequence). This CDR3 is 15 amino acids long. Deletions cut 6 bases from V and 1 base from J, with 15 bases between. The CDR3 region is CASRGHEEGNTEAFF. The CDR3 nucleotides read TGTGCCAGCAGGGGCCATGAGGAAGGGAACACTGAAGCTTTCTTT.

The V and J genes are TRBV2 and TRBJ1-2; TRBD1 agrees at 10 bases. After removal of 6 bases from V and 3 bases from J, the junction contained 7 bases not matched to a gene. The CDR3 has 15 amino acids. The germline V gene encodes CDR1 SNHLY and CDR2 FYNNEI. Written as DNA, the CDR3 is TGTGCCAGCAGAGAGACAGGGGGCGACGACTATGGCTACACCTTC. Translating it yields CASRETGGDDYGYTF.

The chain couples TRBV6-1 to TRBJ2-1; 9 nucleotides align to TRBD1. The germline V gene encodes CDR1 MNHNS and CDR2 SASEGT. The length of the CDR3 is 14 residues. With 10 bases clipped from V and 6 bases from J, the junction kept 10 bases outside the gene matches. The chain's CDR3 is CATEQGALTNEQFF. The CDR3 nucleotides read TGTGCCACTGAACAGGGGGCATTAACCAATGAGCAGTTCTTC.